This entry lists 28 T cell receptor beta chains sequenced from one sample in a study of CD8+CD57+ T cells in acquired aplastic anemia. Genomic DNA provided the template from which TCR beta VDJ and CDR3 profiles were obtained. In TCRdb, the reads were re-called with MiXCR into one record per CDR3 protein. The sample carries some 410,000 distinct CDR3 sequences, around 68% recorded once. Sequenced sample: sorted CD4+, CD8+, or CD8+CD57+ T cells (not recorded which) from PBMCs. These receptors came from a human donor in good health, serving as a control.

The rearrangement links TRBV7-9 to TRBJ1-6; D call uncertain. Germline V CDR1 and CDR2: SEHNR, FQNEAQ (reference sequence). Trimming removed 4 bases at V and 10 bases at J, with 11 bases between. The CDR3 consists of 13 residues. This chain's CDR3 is CASSSLAGSPLHF. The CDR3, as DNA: TGTGCCAGCAGCTCCCTGGCTGGGTCACCCCTCCACTTT.

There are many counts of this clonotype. CDR3 bases: TGTGCCAGCCGACAGGGGGGGACTAATGAAAAACTGTTTTTT. The encoded protein is CASRQGGTNEKLFF. The chain uses TRBV7-6 and TRBJ1-4, with 9 bases lining up with TRBD1. The CDR3 is 14 residues long. The trim removed 8 bases at V and 2 bases at J, leaving 3 bases unmatched. Germline lookup yields CDR1 SGHVS and CDR2 FNYEAQ.

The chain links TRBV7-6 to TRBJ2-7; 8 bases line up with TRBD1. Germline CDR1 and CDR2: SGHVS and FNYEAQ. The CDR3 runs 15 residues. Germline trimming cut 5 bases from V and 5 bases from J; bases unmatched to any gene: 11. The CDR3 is CASSAIRTGRNEQYF. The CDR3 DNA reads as TGTGCCAGCAGCGCCATTCGGACAGGGAGGAACGAGCAGTACTTC.

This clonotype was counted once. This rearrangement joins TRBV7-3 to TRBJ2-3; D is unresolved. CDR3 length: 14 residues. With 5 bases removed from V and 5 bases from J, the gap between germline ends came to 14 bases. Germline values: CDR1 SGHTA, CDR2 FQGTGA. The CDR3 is CASSVVGSGDTQYF. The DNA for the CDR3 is TGTGCCAGCAGCGTAGTAGGGTCCGGAGATACGCAGTATTTT. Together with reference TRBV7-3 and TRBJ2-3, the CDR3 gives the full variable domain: GAGVSQTPSNKVTEKGKYVELRCDPISGHTALYWYRQSLGQGPEFLIYFQGTGAADDSGLPNDRFFAVRPEGSVSTLKIQRTERGDSAVYLCASSVVGSGDTQYFGPGTRLTVL.

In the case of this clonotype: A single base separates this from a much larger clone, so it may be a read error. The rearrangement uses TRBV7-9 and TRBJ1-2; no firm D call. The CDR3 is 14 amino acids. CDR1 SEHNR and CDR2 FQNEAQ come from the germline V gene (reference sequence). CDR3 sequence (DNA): TGCGCCAGCAGCACCGGAGGAGAGTTTAATGGCTACACCTTC. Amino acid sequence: CASSTGGEFNGYTF.

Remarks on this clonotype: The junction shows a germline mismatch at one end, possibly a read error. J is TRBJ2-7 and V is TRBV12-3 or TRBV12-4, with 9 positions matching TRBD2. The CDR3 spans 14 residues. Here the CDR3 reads CASRQGREGYNQHF. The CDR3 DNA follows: TGTGCCAGCAGGCAAGGGCGGGAGGGGTACAATCAGCACTTC.

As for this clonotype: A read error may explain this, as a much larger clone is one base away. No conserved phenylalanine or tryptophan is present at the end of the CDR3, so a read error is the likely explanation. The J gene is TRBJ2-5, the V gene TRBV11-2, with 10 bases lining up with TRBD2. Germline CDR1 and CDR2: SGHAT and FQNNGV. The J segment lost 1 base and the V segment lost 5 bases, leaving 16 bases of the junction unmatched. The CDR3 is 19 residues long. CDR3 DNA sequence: TGTGCCAGCAGCCAATGGACTAGCGGCCGGGGAGGGTTCCAAGAGACCCAGTACCTC. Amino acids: CASSQWTSGRGGFQETQYL.

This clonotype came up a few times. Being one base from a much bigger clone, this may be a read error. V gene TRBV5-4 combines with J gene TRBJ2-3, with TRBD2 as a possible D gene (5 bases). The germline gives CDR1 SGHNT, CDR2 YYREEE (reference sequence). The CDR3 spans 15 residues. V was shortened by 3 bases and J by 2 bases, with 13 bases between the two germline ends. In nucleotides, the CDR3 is TGTGCCAGCAGCTCGGTCGGACTTTCCACAGATACGCAGTATTTT. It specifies CASSSVGLSTDTQYF.

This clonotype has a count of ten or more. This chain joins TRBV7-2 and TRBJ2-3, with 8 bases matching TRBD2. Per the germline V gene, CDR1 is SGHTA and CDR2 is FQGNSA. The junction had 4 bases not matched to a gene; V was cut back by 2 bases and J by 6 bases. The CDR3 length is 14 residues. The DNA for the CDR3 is TGTGCCAGCAGCTTACAAGCGGGGGTGGATACGCAGTATTTT. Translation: CASSLQAGVDTQYF.

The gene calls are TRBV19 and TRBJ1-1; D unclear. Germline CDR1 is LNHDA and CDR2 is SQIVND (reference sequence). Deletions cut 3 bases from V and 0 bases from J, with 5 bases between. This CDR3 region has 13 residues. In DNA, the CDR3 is TGTGCCAGTAGTATTTCGTTGAACACTGAAGCTTTCTTT. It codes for CASSISLNTEAFF.

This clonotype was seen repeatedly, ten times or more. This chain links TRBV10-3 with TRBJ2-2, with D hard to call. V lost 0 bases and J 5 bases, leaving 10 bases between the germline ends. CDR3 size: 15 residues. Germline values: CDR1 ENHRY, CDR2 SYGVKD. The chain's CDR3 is CAISESLITTGELFF. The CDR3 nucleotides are TGTGCCATCAGTGAGTCTCTAATAACTACCGGGGAGCTGTTTTTT.

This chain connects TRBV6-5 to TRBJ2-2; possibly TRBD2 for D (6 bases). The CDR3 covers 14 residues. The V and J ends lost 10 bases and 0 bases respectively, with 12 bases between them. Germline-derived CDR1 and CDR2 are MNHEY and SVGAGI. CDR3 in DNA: TGTGCCACCAGGGAGGACGCGAACACCGGGGAGCTGTTTTTT. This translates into CATREDANTGELFF.

The CDR3 sequence is CASSLGMNYGYTF. CDR3 coding DNA: TGTGCCAGCAGCTTAGGCATGAACTATGGCTACACCTTC. This rearrangement joins TRBV7-2 to TRBJ1-2, with D uncertain. The germline V gene has CDR1 SGHTA and CDR2 FQGNSA. The CDR3 is made up of 13 amino acids. Trimming stripped 1 base from V and 2 bases from J, with 5 bases between.

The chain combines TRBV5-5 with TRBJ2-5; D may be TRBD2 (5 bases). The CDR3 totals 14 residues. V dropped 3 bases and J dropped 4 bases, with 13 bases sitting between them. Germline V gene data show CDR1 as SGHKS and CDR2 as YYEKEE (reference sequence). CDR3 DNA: TGTGCCAGCAGCTCACTAGGACTCACAGAGACCCAGTACTTC. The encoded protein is CASSSLGLTETQYF.

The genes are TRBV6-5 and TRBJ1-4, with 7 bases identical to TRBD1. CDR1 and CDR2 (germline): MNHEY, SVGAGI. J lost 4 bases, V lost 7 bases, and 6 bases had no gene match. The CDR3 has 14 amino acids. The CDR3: CASTQGGSNEKLFF. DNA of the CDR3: TGTGCCAGCACCCAAGGGGGCAGTAATGAAAAACTGTTTTTT.

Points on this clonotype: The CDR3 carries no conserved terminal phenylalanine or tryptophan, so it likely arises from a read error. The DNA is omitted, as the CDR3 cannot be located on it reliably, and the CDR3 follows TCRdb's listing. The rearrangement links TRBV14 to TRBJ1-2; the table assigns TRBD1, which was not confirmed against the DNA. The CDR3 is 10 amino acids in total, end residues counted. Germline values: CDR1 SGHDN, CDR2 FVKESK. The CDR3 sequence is CASSPRHGTY.

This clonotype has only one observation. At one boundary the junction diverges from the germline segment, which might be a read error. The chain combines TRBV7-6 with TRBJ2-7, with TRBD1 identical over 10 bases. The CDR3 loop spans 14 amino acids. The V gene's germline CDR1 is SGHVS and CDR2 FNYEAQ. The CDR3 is CASSHQGGTGEQYF. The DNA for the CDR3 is TGTGCCAGCAGCCACCAGGGGGGGACAGGGGAGCAGTATTTC.

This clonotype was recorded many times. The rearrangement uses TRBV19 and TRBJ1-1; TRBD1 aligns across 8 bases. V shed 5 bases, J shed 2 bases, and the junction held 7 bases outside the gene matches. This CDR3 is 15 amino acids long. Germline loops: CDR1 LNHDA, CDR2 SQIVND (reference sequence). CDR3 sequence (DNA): TGTGCCAGTAGTCCGGTCGGACAGGGTAACACTGAAGCTTTCTTT. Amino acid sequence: CASSPVGQGNTEAFF.

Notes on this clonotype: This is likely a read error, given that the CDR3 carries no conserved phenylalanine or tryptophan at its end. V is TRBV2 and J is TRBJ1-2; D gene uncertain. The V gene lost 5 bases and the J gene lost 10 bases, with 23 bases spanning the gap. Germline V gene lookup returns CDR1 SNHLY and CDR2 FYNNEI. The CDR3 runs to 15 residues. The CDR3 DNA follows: TGTGCCAGCAGTTTTAAGCGAACCGGTGAAGCTGTCTACACCCAC. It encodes CASSFKRTGEAVYTH.

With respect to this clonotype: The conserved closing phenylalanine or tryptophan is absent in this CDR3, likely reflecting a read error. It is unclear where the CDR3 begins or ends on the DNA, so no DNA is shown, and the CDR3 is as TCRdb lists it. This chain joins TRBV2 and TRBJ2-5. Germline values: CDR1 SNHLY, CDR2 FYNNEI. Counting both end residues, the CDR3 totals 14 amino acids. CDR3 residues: CASRVRRSQESTYV.

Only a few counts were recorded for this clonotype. The CDR3 region is CSVEGAQNYGYTF. The CDR3 nucleotides are TGCAGCGTTGAAGGAGCACAGAACTATGGCTACACCTTC. The V call is TRBV29-1, the J call TRBJ1-2; D is unresolved. V gave up 1 base and J gave up 2 bases, with 8 bases separating them. Per germline, CDR1 SQVTM and CDR2 ANQGSEA. This CDR3 region has 13 residues. Based on the CDR3 plus reference TRBV29-1 and TRBJ1-2, the full variable domain is SAVISQKPSRDICQRGTSLTIQCQVDSQVTMMFWYRQQPGQSLTLIATANQGSEATYESGFVIDKFPISRPNLTFSTLTVSNMSPEDSSIYLCSVEGAQNYGYTFGSGTRLTVV.

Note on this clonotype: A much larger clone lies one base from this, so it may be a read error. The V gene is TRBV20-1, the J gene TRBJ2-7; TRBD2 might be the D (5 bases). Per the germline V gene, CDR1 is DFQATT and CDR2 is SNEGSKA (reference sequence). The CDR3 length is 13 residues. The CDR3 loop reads CSAPIRGSYGQYF. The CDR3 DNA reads TGCAGTGCCCCGATCCGGGGATCCTACGGGCAGTACTTC.

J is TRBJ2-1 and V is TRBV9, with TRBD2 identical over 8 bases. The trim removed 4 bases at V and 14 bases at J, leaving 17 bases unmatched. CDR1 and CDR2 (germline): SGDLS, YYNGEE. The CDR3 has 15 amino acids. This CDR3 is CASSFLAGGFVEKFF. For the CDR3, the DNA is TGTGCCAGCAGCTTCCTCGCGGGGGGCTTTGTGGAGAAGTTCTTC. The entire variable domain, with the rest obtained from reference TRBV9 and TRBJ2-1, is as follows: DSGVTQTPKHLITATGQRVTLRCSPRSGDLSVYWYQQSLDQGLQFLIQYYNGEERAKGNILERFSAQQFPDLHSELNLSSLELGDSALYFCASSFLAGGFVEKFFGPGTRLTVL.

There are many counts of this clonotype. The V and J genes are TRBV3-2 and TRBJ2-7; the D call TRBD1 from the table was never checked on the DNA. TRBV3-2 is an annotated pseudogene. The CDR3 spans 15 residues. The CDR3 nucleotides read TGTGCCAGCAGCCTACGACAGGGGCCTCTCTACGAGCAGTACTTC. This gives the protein CASSLRQGPLYEQYF.

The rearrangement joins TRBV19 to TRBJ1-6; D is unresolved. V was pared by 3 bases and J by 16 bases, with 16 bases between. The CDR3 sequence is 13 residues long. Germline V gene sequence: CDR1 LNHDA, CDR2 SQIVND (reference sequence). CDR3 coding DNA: TGTGCCAGTAGTATCGGCCACAATTGGCCTCTCCACTTT. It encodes CASSIGHNWPLHF. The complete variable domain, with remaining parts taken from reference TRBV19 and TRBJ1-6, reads DGGITQSPKYLFRKEGQNVTLSCEQNLNHDAMYWYRQDPGQGLRLIYYSQIVNDFQKGDIAEGYSVSREKKESFPLTVTSAQKNPTAFYLCASSIGHNWPLHFGNGTRLTVT.

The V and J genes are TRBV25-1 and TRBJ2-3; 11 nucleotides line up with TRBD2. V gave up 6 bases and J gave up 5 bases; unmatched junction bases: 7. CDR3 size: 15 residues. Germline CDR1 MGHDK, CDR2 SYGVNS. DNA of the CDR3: TGTGCCAGCAGCGTAGCGGGGGGGGCTGGAGATACGCAGTATTTT. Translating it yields CASSVAGGAGDTQYF.

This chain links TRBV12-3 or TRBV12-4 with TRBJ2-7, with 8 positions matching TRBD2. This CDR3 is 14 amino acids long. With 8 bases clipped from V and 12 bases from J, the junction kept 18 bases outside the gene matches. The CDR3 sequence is CASYGGGGRKESYF. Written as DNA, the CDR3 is TGTGCCAGCTACGGGGGCGGGGGGCGGAAGGAGTCGTACTTC.

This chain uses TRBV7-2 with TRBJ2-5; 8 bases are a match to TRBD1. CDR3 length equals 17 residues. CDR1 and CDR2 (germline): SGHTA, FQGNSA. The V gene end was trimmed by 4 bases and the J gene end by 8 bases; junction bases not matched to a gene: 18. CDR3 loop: CASSSVDRGGYGYTQYF. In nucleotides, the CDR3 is TGTGCCAGCAGCTCAGTCGACAGGGGAGGCTATGGCTACACCCAGTACTTC.